The 22 T cell receptor beta chains in this list originate from one sample, sequenced in a study of OX40 agonist ivuxolimab in advanced cancers. The library was made by the immunoSEQ multiplex PCR assay. This immuneACCESS table, as held by TCRdb, lists in-frame sequences with V and J called but not all clones. Of the missing ones, under half trace to an unresolved V gene in checked studies; the others have no known cause. The sample table lists roughly 48,000 clones, around 80% of them with a count of one. The top ten clonotypes cover 1% to 1.5% of the sample. Material: CD4+ or CD8+ T cells sorted from blood, obtained in a trial of the OX40 agonist ivuxolimab. These receptors all come from an adult with an advanced solid tumor such as melanoma, head and neck, liver or kidney cancer.

The chain recombines TRBV7-2 with TRBJ2-7; 9 nucleotides align to TRBD1. CDR1 and CDR2 (germline): SGHTA, FQGNSA. This CDR3 contains 14 residues. Trimming removed 5 bases from V and 3 bases from J; junction bases left unmatched: 5. The CDR3 here is CASSHGTGFYEQYF. CDR3 nucleotide sequence: TGTGCCAGCAGCCACGGGACAGGGTTCTACGAGCAGTACTTC.

The chain links TRBV28 to TRBJ2-3; D remains unclear. Germline CDR1 and CDR2: MDHEN and SYDVKM. The CDR3 covers 12 residues. Here the CDR3 reads CATKSSTDTQYF. The CDR3 DNA reads as TGTGCAACCAAGTCTAGCACAGATACGCAGTATTTT.

The sample holds a few counts of this clone. J is TRBJ2-7 and V is TRBV5-1; D might be TRBD2 (6 bases). Looked up from germline, CDR1 is SGHRS and CDR2 is YFSETQ. V shed 3 bases and J shed 0 bases, with 10 bases lying between them. The CDR3 loop spans 14 amino acids. The CDR3 nucleotides are TGCGCCAGCAGCTGGACGACTAGCTCCTACGAGCAGTACTTC. Translated: CASSWTTSSYEQYF.

This chain links TRBV2 with TRBJ2-7; D is unresolved. The CDR3 is 13 residues long. The germline gives CDR1 SNHLY, CDR2 FYNNEI. Deletions cut 7 bases from V and 5 bases from J, with 15 bases between. The CDR3 DNA reads TGTGCCAGCACTCCCTCCTACTATGACGAGCAGTACTTC. This translates into CASTPSYYDEQYF. The full variable domain, completed using reference TRBV2 and TRBJ2-7, is EPEVTQTPSHQVTQMGQEVILRCVPISNHLYFYWYRQILGQKVEFLVSFYNNEISEKSEIFDDQFSVERPDGSNFTLKIRSTKLEDSAMYFCASTPSYYDEQYFGPGTRLTVT.

This clone was seen a single time. V usage is TRBV11-1 and J usage is TRBJ1-1; no definite D call. The V gene's germline CDR1 is SGHAT and CDR2 FQDESV (reference sequence). V lost 5 bases, J lost 1 base, and 11 bases lay in between. The CDR3 runs 14 residues. The CDR3 DNA follows: TGTGCCAGCAGCGCTAAAGTTCGGAACACTGAAGCTTTCTTT. It specifies CASSAKVRNTEAFF.

The chain uses TRBV9 and TRBJ1-1; no reliable D call. The CDR3 is 14 amino acids. Germline values: CDR1 SGDLS, CDR2 YYNGEE. V was clipped by 0 bases and J by 0 bases, with 6 bases between them. CDR3: CASSVGQVNTEAFF. The CDR3 DNA reads as TGTGCCAGCAGCGTAGGGCAGGTGAACACTGAAGCTTTCTTT.

The gene calls are TRBV19 and TRBJ2-5; TRBD2 might be the D (6 bases). The CDR3 is 12 amino acids. Germline lookup yields CDR1 LNHDA and CDR2 SQIVND (reference sequence). V lost 4 bases and J 6 bases, leaving 9 bases between the germline ends. The CDR3 here is CASSTGGKTQYF. The CDR3 coding sequence is TGTGCCAGTAGTACCGGGGGAAAGACCCAGTACTTC.

V and J are TRBV5-1 and TRBJ1-1; no clear D gene. V was trimmed by 2 bases and J by 3 bases, leaving 14 bases between them. The CDR3 covers 15 residues. CDR1 and CDR2 from the germline V gene are SGHRS and YFSETQ. CDR3 region: CASSFQTPSDTEAFF. In DNA, the CDR3 is TGCGCCAGCAGCTTTCAGACACCTAGTGACACTGAAGCTTTCTTT.

The rearrangement links TRBV29-1 to TRBJ2-7; D is undetermined. CDR1 and CDR2 from the germline V gene are SQVTM and ANQGSEA. The V end was cut by 7 bases, the J end by 4 bases, with 17 bases between. There are 13 residues in the CDR3. CDR3 in amino acids: CSASRGRSYEQYF. The CDR3 DNA sequence: TGCAGCGCCTCCCGCGGAAGGTCTTACGAGCAGTACTTC.

The DNA of the CDR3 is TGTGCCAGCAGCGAAACTAGCGGGGGCACAGATACGCAGTATTTT. Residues: CASSETSGGTDTQYF. The rearrangement uses TRBV6-5 and TRBJ2-3, with 10 bases identical to TRBD2. The CDR3 has 15 amino acids. V gave up 6 bases and J gave up 1 base; unmatched junction bases: 4. Germline CDR1 MNHEY, CDR2 SVGAGI.

V and J are TRBV2 and TRBJ2-7; 8 bases are shared with TRBD2. CDR1 and CDR2 from the germline V gene are SNHLY and FYNNEI. The CDR3 is made up of 15 amino acids. With V trimmed by 7 bases and J by 3 bases, 11 bases remained unmatched. DNA of the CDR3: TGTGCCAGCACCGTCCTCCGGGGGGGGTACTACGAGCAGTACTTC. It encodes CASTVLRGGYYEQYF. Together with reference TRBV2 and TRBJ2-7, the CDR3 gives the full variable domain: EPEVTQTPSHQVTQMGQEVILRCVPISNHLYFYWYRQILGQKVEFLVSFYNNEISEKSEIFDDQFSVERPDGSNFTLKIRSTKLEDSAMYFCASTVLRGGYYEQYFGPGTRLTVT.

This clone has just a few counts. The chain joins TRBV5-1 to TRBJ1-2, with TRBD1 matching over 7 bases. The V gene's germline CDR1 is SGHRS and CDR2 YFSETQ. The J segment lost 4 bases and the V segment lost 4 bases, leaving 19 bases of the junction unmatched. There are 18 residues in the CDR3. The CDR3 protein is CASSGGLDRQGLGYGYTF. Written as DNA, the CDR3 is TGCGCCAGCAGCGGAGGTTTGGACAGGCAGGGACTGGGCTATGGCTACACCTTC.

This clone has just a few counts. V usage is TRBV6-1 and J usage is TRBJ1-4, with TRBD1 identical over 7 bases. Germline V gene sequence: CDR1 MNHNS, CDR2 SASEGT. The trim removed 4 bases at V and 8 bases at J, leaving 7 bases unmatched. The CDR3 is 14 residues long. The CDR3: CASSGRQGREKLFF. DNA for the CDR3: TGTGCCAGCAGTGGACGACAGGGCAGGGAAAAACTGTTTTTT.

This chain connects TRBV5-1 to TRBJ2-5; TRBD2 matches at 7 bases. The CDR3 length is 13 residues. V lost 6 bases to trimming and J lost 2 bases; unmatched junction nucleotides: 4. From germline, CDR1 is SGHRS and CDR2 YFSETQ. This chain's CDR3 is CASTVGGQETQYF. CDR3 coding DNA: TGCGCCAGCACAGTCGGGGGGCAAGAGACCCAGTACTTC.

CDR3 sequence reads: CASSQTSKRTGELFF. The CDR3 nucleotides are TGTGCCAGCAGCCAAACCAGTAAGCGGACCGGGGAGCTGTTTTTT. The chain carries TRBV11-2 and TRBJ2-2, with D maybe TRBD2 (5 bases). The germline V gene has CDR1 SGHAT and CDR2 FQNNGV. The CDR3 consists of 15 residues. V shed 5 bases and J shed 5 bases, with 15 bases lying between them.

The rearrangement links TRBV19 to TRBJ2-1; 8 nucleotides match TRBD1. This CDR3 has 15 amino acids. Trimming at V came to 7 bases and at J to 4 bases, leaving 9 bases not matched to a gene. The germline V gene has CDR1 LNHDA and CDR2 SQIVND (reference sequence). The CDR3 is CASTEGQAPYNEQFF. In DNA form, the CDR3 reads TGTGCCAGTACAGAGGGACAGGCCCCATACAATGAGCAGTTCTTC.

The chain joins TRBV11-2 to TRBJ2-5; either TRBD1 or TRBD2 may fit D (5 bases each). Deletions cut 2 bases from V and 2 bases from J, with 12 bases between. From germline, CDR1 is SGHAT and CDR2 FQNNGV. The CDR3 spans 15 residues. The CDR3 protein is CASSLLGTVQETQYF. The CDR3 DNA follows: TGTGCCAGCAGCTTACTAGGGACGGTTCAAGAGACCCAGTACTTC.

This chain uses TRBV7-6 with TRBJ1-3; 8 nucleotides align to TRBD1. The CDR3 runs to 15 residues. Germline CDR1 and CDR2: SGHVS and FNYEAQ. V lost 1 base, J lost 10 bases, and 9 bases stayed unmatched. The CDR3 spells CASSLVAGGLATIYF. As DNA, the CDR3 is TGTGCCAGCAGCTTAGTCGCAGGGGGCTTGGCGACCATATATTTT.

V usage is TRBV4-3 and J usage is TRBJ2-5, with D maybe TRBD2 (7 bases). Germline-derived CDR1 and CDR2 are LGHNA and YSLEER. This CDR3 contains 18 residues. Trimming cost V 4 bases and J 0 bases, with 21 bases left between them. Written as DNA, the CDR3 is TGCGCCAGCAGCCTAGGCCTAGGGGGGGCTGGTGACCAAGAGACCCAGTACTTC. This codes for CASSLGLGGAGDQETQYF.

This sequence joins TRBV7-9 and TRBJ1-2; D is unclear. The ends were cut back, 1 base at V and 8 bases at J, with 14 bases in the middle. The length of the CDR3 is 14 residues. CDR1 and CDR2 from the germline V gene are SEHNR and FQNEAQ (reference sequence). The DNA of the CDR3 is TGTGCCAGCAGCTTAGGGACGGAGGCGCGAGGCTACACCTTC. Residues: CASSLGTEARGYTF.

The chain employs TRBV4-1 and TRBJ2-6; D ambiguous. V was pared by 1 base and J by 2 bases, with 9 bases between. CDR1 and CDR2 from the germline V gene are MGHRA and YSYEKL. This CDR3 is 16 amino acids long. The CDR3 DNA reads as TGCGCCAGCAGCCAAGGGGTACAAGCTGGGGCCAACGTCCTGACTTTC. It translates to CASSQGVQAGANVLTF.

The gene calls are TRBV27 and TRBJ1-2; D perhaps matches TRBD1 (6 bases). Trimming stripped 10 bases from V and 4 bases from J, with 13 bases between. This CDR3 region has 12 residues. CDR1 MNHEY and CDR2 SMNVEV come from the germline V gene (reference sequence). The CDR3 DNA is TGTGCCACCGGACAGCGAACCTATGGCTACACCTTC. This gives the protein CATGQRTYGYTF.